This section outlines one T cell receptor beta chain sequence together with its context. Its antigen specificity is not known. Nothing much larger sits one base from this clone, and base qualities are not available. This record belongs to a study of control samples from healthy donors and cancer patients (dated by TCRdb to the early 2020s). The library was prepared using the immunoSEQ multiplex PCR assay. This is the immuneACCESS table as TCRdb keeps it, with only in-frame sequences that have V and J called. A part of the clones is gone; compared with another copy, unresolved V genes explain less than half, and the rest is unexplained. Present in this sample are some 150,000 clones, approximately 93% of which were seen just once. The ten largest clonotypes hold about 5.2% of the sample. The germline V gene (reference sequence) supplies CDR1 LGHDT and CDR2 YNNKEL. V is cut back by 1 base and J by 2 bases, with 1 base in the junction unmatched. The CDR3 goes from the cysteine to the phenylalanine over 15 residues. Only the CDR3 portion is preserved as DNA: 45 bases, with reading frame beginning at the first base.

The sequenced sample consisted of blood. The V and J segments used are TRBV3-1 (or the pseudogene TRBV3-2) and TRBJ2-1, with 8 central nucleotides matching TRBD2. The origin of this receptor is a man aged 40-49 years in good health. The CDR3 reads CASSQVRGAYNEQFF. Read as DNA, the sequence is TGTGCCAGCAGCCAAGTGCGGGGGGCCTACAATGAGCAGTTCTTC.